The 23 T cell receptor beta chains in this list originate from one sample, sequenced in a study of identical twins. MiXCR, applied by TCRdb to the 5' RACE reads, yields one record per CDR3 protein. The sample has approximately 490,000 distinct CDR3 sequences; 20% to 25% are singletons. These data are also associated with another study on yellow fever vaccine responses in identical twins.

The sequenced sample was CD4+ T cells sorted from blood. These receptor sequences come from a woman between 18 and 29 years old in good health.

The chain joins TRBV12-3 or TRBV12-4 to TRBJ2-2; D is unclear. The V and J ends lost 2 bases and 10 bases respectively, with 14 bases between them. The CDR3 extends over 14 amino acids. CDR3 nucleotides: TGTGCCAGCAGTTTACGGCAGGTTGGCGTGGAGCTGTTTTTT. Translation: CASSLRQVGVELFF.

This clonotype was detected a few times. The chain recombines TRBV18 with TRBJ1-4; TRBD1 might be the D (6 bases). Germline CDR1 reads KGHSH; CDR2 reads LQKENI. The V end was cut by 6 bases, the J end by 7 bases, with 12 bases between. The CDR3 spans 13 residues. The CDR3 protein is CASSLDRIEKLFF. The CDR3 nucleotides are TGTGCCAGCTCTTTGGACAGAATTGAAAAACTGTTTTTT.

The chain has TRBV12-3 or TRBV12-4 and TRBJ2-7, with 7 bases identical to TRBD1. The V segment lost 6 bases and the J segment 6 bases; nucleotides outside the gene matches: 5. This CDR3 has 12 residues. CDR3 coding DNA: TGTGCCAGCAGCAACAGGGGCGGCGAGCAGTACTTC. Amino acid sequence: CASSNRGGEQYF.

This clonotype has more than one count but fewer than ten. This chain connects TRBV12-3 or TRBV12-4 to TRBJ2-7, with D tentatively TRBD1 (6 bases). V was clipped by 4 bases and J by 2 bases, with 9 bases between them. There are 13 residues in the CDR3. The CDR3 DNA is TGTGCCAGCAGTTCGGACAGTCCCTACGAGCAGTACTTC. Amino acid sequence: CASSSDSPYEQYF.

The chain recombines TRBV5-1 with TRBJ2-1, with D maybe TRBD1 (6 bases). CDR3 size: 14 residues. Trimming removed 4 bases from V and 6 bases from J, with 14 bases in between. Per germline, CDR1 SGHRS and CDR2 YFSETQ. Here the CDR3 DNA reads TGCGCCAGCAGCAGTGACAGGCTTGTCAATGAGCAGTTCTTC. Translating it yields CASSSDRLVNEQFF.

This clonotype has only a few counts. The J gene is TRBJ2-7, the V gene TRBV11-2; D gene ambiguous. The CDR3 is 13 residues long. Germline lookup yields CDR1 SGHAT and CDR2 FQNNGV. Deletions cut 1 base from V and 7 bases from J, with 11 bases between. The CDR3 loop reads CASSLGLFWEQYF. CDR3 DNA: TGTGCCAGCAGCTTAGGTCTGTTTTGGGAGCAGTACTTC.

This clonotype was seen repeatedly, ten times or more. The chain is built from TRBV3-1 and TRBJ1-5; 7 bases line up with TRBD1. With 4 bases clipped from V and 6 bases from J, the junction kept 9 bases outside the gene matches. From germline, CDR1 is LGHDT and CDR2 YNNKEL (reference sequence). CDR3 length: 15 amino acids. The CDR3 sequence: CASSRTGLERQPQHF. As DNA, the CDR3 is TGTGCCAGCAGCCGGACAGGTCTTGAGCGTCAGCCCCAGCATTTT.

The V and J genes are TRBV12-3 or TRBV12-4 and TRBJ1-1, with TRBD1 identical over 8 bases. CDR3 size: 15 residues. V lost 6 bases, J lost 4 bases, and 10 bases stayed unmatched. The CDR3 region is CASRLTGGRGTEAFF. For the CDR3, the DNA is TGTGCCAGCAGACTAACAGGGGGGAGAGGCACTGAAGCTTTCTTT.

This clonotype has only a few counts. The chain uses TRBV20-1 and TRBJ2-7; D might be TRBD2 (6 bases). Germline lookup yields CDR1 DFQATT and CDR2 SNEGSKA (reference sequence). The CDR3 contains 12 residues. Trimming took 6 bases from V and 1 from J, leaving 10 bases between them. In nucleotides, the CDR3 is TGCAGTGCAACGAGCGGGTCCTACGAGCAGTACGTC. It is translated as CSATSGSYEQYV.

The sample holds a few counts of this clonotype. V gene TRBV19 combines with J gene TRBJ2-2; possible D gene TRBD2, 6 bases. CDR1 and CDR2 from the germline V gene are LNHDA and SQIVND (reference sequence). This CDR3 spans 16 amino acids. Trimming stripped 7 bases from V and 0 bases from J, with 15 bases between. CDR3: CASKLSGTPNTGELFF. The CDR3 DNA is TGTGCCAGTAAACTTTCCGGGACTCCGAACACCGGGGAGCTGTTTTTT.

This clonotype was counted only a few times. The CDR3: CASSQERERGVGNIQYF. In DNA, the CDR3 is TGTGCCAGCAGCCAAGAACGGGAGCGGGGGGTCGGAAACATTCAGTACTTC. The V and J genes are TRBV3-1 and TRBJ2-4; 9 bases map to TRBD2. CDR1 is LGHDT and CDR2 is YNNKEL in the germline V gene (reference sequence). The V segment lost 0 bases and the J segment 6 bases; nucleotides outside the gene matches: 9. This CDR3 region has 17 residues.

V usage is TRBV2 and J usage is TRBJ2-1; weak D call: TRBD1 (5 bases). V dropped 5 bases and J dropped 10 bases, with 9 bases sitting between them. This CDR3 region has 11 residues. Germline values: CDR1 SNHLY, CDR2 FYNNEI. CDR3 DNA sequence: TGTGCCAGCAGTTTACAGGAAGAGCAGTTCTTC. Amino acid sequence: CASSLQEEQFF.

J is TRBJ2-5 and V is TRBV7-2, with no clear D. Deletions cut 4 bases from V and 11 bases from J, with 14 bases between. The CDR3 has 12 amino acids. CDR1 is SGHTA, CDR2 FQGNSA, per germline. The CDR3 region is CASSYAGLTQYF. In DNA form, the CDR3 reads TGTGCCAGCAGCTATGCCGGGCTCACTCAGTACTTC.

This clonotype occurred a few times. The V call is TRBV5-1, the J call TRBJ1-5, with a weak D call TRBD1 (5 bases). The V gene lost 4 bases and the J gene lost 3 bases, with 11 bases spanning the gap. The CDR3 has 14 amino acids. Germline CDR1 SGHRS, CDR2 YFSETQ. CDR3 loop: CASSLDRDNQPQHF. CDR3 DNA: TGCGCCAGCAGCCTAGACAGAGACAATCAGCCCCAGCATTTT. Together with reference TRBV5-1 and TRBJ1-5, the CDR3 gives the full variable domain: KAGVTQTPRYLIKTRGQQVTLSCSPISGHRSVSWYQQTPGQGLQFLFEYFSETQRNKGNFPGRFSGRQFSNSRSEMNVSTLELGDSALYLCASSLDRDNQPQHFGDGTRLSIL.

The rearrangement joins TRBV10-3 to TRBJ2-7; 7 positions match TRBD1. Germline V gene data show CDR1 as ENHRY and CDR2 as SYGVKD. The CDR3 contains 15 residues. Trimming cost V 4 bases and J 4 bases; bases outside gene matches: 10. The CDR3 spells CAISGGPGQIYEQYV. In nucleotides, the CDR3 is TGTGCCATCAGTGGGGGGCCGGGACAGATTTACGAGCAGTACGTC.

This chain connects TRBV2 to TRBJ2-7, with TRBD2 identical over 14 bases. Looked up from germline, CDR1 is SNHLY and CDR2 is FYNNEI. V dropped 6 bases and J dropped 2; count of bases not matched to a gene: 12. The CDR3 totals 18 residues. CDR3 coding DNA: TGTGCCAGCAGGGGACTAGCGGGAGTTCAGACGTTCCCCTACGAGCAGTACTTC. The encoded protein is CASRGLAGVQTFPYEQYF.

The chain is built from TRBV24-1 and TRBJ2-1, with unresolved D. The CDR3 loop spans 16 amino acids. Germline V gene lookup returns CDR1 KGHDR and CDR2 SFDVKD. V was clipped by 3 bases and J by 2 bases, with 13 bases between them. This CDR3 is CATSDKGKLTYNEQFF. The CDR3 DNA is TGTGCCACCAGTGATAAAGGAAAATTAACCTACAATGAGCAGTTCTTC.

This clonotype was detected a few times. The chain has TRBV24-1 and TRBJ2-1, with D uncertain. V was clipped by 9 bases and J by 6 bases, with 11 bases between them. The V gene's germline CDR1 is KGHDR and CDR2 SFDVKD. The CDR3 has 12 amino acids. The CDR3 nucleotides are TGTGCCACCTCGGACGGGCTCAATGAGCAGTTCTTC. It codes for CATSDGLNEQFF.

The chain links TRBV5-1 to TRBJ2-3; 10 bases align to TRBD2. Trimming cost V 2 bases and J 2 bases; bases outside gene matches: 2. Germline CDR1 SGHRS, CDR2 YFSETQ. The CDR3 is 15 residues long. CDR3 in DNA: TGCGCCAGCAGCTTTGGACTAGCGGACACAGATACGCAGTATTTT. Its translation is CASSFGLADTDTQYF.

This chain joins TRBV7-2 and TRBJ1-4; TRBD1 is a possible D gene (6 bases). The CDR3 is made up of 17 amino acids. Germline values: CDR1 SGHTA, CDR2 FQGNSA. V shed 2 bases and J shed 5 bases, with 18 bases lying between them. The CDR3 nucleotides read TGTGCCAGCAGCTTACGTCCCCGGGGGCTTGCGAATGAAAAACTGTTTTTT. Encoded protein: CASSLRPRGLANEKLFF.

CDR3 protein: CASSKLAGGNEQFF. The CDR3 DNA reads as TGTGCCAGTAGTAAACTAGCGGGGGGGAATGAGCAGTTCTTC. The chain employs TRBV19 and TRBJ2-1; 13 positions match TRBD2. The CDR3 consists of 14 residues. CDR1 is LNHDA, CDR2 SQIVND, per germline (reference sequence). The trim removed 4 bases at V and 7 bases at J, leaving 1 base unmatched.

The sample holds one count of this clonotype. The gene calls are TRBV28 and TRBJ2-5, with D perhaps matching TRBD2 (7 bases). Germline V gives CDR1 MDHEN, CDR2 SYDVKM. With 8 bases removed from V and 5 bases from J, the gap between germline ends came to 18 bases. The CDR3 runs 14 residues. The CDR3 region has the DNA TGTGCCAGCTGCGGGGGCAGTCGAACGGAGACCCAGTACTTC. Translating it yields CASCGGSRTETQYF.

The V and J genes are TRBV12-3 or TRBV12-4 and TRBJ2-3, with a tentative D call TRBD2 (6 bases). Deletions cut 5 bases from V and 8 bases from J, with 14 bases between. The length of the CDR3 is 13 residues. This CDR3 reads CASSGGFWGTQYF. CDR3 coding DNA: TGTGCCAGCAGTGGAGGGTTTTGGGGTACGCAGTATTTT.